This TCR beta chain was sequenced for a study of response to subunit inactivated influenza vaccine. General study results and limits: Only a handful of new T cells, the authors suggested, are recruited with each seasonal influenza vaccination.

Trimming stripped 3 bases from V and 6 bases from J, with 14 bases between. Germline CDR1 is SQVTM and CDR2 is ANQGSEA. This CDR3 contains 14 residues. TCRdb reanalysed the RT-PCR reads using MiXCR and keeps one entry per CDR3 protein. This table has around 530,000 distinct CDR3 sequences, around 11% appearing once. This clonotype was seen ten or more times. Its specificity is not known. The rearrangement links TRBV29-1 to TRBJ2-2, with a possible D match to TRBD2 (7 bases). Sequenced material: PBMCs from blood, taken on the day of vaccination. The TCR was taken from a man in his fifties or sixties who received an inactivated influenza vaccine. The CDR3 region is CSVEKGGGAGELFF. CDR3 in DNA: TGCAGCGTTGAGAAAGGAGGGGGGGCCGGGGAGCTGTTTTTT.